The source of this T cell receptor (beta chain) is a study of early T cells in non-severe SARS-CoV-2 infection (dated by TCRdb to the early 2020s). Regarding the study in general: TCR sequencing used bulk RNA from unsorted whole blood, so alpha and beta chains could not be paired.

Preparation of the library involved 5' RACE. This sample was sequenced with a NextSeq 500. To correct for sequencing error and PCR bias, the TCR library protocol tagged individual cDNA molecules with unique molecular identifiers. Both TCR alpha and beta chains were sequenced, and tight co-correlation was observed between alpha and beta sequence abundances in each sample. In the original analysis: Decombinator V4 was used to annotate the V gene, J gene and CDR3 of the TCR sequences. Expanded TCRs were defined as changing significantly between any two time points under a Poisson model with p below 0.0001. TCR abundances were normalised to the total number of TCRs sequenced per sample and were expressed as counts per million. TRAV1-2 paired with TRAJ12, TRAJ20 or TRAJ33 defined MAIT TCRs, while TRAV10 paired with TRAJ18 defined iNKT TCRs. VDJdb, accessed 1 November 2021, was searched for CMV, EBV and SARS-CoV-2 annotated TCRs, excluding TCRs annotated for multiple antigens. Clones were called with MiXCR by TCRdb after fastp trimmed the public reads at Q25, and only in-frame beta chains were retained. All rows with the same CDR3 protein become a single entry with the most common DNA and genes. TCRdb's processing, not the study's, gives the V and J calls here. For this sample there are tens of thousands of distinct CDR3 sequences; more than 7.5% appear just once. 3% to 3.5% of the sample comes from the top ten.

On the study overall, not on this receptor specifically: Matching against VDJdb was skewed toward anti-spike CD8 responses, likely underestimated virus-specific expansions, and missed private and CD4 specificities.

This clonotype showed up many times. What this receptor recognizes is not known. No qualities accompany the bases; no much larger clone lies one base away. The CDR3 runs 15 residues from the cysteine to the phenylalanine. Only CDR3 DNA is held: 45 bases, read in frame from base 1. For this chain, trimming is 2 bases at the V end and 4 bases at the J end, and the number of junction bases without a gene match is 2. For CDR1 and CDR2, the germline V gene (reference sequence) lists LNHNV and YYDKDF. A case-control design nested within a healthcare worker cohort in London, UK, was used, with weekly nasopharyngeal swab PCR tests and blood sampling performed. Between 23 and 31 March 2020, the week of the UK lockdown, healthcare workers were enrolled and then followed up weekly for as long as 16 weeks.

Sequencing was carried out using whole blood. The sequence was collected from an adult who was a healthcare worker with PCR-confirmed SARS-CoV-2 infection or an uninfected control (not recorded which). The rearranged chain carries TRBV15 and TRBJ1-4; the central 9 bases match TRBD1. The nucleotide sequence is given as TGTGCCACCAGCAGATCGACAGGGGGTAATGAAAAACTGTTTTTT. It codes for CATSRSTGGNEKLFF.